The entry that follows covers one T cell receptor (beta chain) sequence. The method was immunoSEQ multiplex PCR; TCRdb's version includes in-frame clones alone and lacks a portion of them. The sample lists approximately 240,000 clones, over 75% occurring once. These data come from a study of blood T cell repertoires in COVID-19. Trimming shortened V by 6 bases and J by 4 bases, and 10 bases separated the two germline ends. Germline V gene lookup returns CDR1 LNHDA and CDR2 SQIVND (reference sequence). The CDR3 consists of 13 residues. The chain recombines TRBV19 with TRBJ1-5; D gene uncertain. This receptor was identified in a woman aged 18 to 35 in a cohort exposed to, infected with or recovered from COVID-19 (not recorded which). Sequenced input: PBMCs or T cells enriched from blood (not recorded which). CDR3 sequence: CASSTQRNQPQHF. For the CDR3, the DNA is TGTGCCAGTAGCACACAGAGAAATCAGCCCCAGCATTTT.